These 6 T cell receptor beta chains share one sample of origin, sequenced in a study of blood T cell repertoires in COVID-19. Produced via immunoSEQ multiplex PCR; TCRdb's table is partial and in-frame only. The repertoire consists of just over 300,000 clones, with 75% to 90% occurring once and the leading ten covering around a tenth. The sequenced material came from PBMCs or T cells enriched from blood (not recorded which). Receptor source: a woman between 40 and 50 years old who had recovered from COVID-19.

The chain employs TRBV24-1 and TRBJ2-1, with 10 bases aligning to TRBD1. The CDR3 runs 15 residues. The V segment lost 3 bases and the J segment 7 bases; nucleotides outside the gene matches: 5. Germline V CDR1 and CDR2: KGHDR, SFDVKD. As DNA, the CDR3 is TGTGCCACCAGTGATCCCGGGACAGGGGTTAATGAGCAGTTCTTC. Its translation: CATSDPGTGVNEQFF.

V is TRBV25-1 and J is TRBJ1-6, with 10 bases matching TRBD1. Trimming cost V 4 bases and J 9 bases; bases outside gene matches: 6. This CDR3 contains 15 residues. Looked up from germline, CDR1 is MGHDK and CDR2 is SYGVNS. CDR3 DNA sequence: TGTGCCAGCAGTGGAGGGGACAGGGGAGGTTCACCCCTCCACTTT. Encoded protein: CASSGGDRGGSPLHF.

The chain is built from TRBV5-5 and TRBJ2-6; maybe TRBD1 (6 bases). This CDR3 has 15 residues. In germline, CDR1 is SGHKS, CDR2 YYEKEE (reference sequence). The ends were cut back, 5 bases at V and 3 bases at J, with 12 bases in the middle. The CDR3 reads CASRDTGFGANVLTF. CDR3 nucleotides: TGTGCCAGCAGGGACACAGGGTTTGGGGCCAACGTCCTGACTTTC.

The chain uses TRBV24-1 and TRBJ2-1, with D unclear. The CDR3 totals 15 residues. V was shortened by 2 bases and J by 7 bases, with 14 bases between the two germline ends. Germline lookup yields CDR1 KGHDR and CDR2 SFDVKD. The CDR3 DNA sequence: TGTGCCACCAGTGATTCTGCGAGAATCGGGAATGAGCAGTTCTTC. It specifies CATSDSARIGNEQFF.

The J gene is TRBJ2-3, the V gene TRBV5-1, with 13 bases identical to TRBD2. The CDR3 is 18 amino acids. Unmatched junction bases numbered 9, after V lost 4 bases and J lost 1 base. The germline V gene encodes CDR1 SGHRS and CDR2 YFSETQ. The CDR3 DNA is TGCGCCAGCAGCGCCAGGACTAGCGGGAGTTTGGGCACAGATACGCAGTATTTT. Translation: CASSARTSGSLGTDTQYF. Combining the CDR3 with reference TRBV5-1 and TRBJ2-3 gives the whole variable domain KAGVTQTPRYLIKTRGQQVTLSCSPISGHRSVSWYQQTPGQGLQFLFEYFSETQRNKGNFPGRFSGRQFSNSRSEMNVSTLELGDSALYLCASSARTSGSLGTDTQYFGPGTRLTVL.

The V gene is TRBV9, the J gene TRBJ2-5; 8 positions match TRBD2. CDR3 length: 15 residues. Looked up from germline, CDR1 is SGDLS and CDR2 is YYNGEE. J lost 4 bases, V lost 0 bases, and 5 bases had no gene match. CDR3 sequence reads: CASSVAAGGGETQYF. The CDR3 coding sequence is TGTGCCAGCAGCGTAGCAGCCGGGGGGGGAGAGACCCAGTACTTC.